The rows below give T cell receptor beta chains drawn from one sample of a study of graft-versus-host responses after intestinal transplantation. The repertoire was sequenced with immunoSEQ multiplex PCR; TCRdb's copy has only in-frame clones and lacks some. The sample lists fewer than 85,000 clones, about 80% seen once, with roughly 0.4% in the top ten. Their target antigens are unknown. The source material was unstimulated CD4+ T cells sorted from spleen or lymph node cells, sampled before transplant. The receptor set was obtained from a human donor who was the organ donor for an intestinal transplant. CDR3s include the opening cysteine and the closing phenylalanine or tryptophan. The D gene is left open where the match is weak. Clone size, where shown, is once, few, many, or a class for clones that have expanded.

>TRBV10-3|.|TRBJ1-2|.
CAISDRQDYGYTF
TGTGCCATCAGTGACCGACAAGACTATGGCTACACCTTC
>TRBV5-1|.|TRBJ2-5|.
CASSFAEETQYF
TGCGCCAGCAGCTTCGCAGAAGAGACCCAGTACTTC
>TRBV19|.|TRBJ1-5|.
CASSILGDQPQHF
TGTGCCAGTAGTATTTTAGGGGATCAGCCCCAGCATTTT
>TRBV28|TRBD1|TRBJ1-5|.
CASRPRDRFSNQPQHF
TGTGCCAGCAGACCCCGGGACAGATTTAGCAATCAGCCCCAGCATTTT
>TRBV7-2|TRBD1|TRBJ1-2|few
CASSPGTGVYGYTF
TGTGCCAGCAGTCCCGGGACAGGGGTCTATGGCTACACCTTC
>TRBV15|TRBD1|TRBJ1-6|.
CATSRDPGGRNSPLHF
TGTGCCACCAGCAGAGATCCAGGGGGCCGGAATTCACCCCTCCACTTT
>TRBV7-2|.|TRBJ1-2|once
CASSPGIPFGYTF
TGTGCCAGCAGCCCCGGGATACCCTTTGGCTACACCTTC
>TRBV19|TRBD2|TRBJ2-2|.
CATGLANTGELFF
TGTGCCACGGGACTAGCCAACACCGGGGAGCTGTTTTTT
>TRBV2|TRBD1|TRBJ2-2|.
CASGQANTGELFF
TGTGCCAGCGGACAGGCGAACACCGGGGAGCTGTTTTTT
>TRBV6-4|TRBD2|TRBJ2-3|.
CASSQLAGGILDTQYF
TGTGCCAGCAGCCAATTAGCGGGGGGGATACTCGATACGCAGTATTTT
>TRBV19|.|TRBJ1-1|.
CASNRRMNTEAFF
TGTGCCAGTAACAGGCGCATGAACACTGAAGCTTTCTTT
>TRBV19|TRBD2|TRBJ2-2|.
CASSILAGLGGELFF
TGTGCCAGTAGTATATTAGCGGGCTTGGGCGGGGAGCTGTTTTTT
>TRBV19|.|TRBJ2-5|.
CASSIGQLKETQYF
TGTGCCAGTAGTATTGGGCAGCTTAAAGAGACCCAGTACTTC
>TRBV5-5|.|TRBJ2-5|.
CASSLDRDQETQYF
TGTGCCAGCAGCTTGGACAGGGACCAAGAGACCCAGTACTTC
>TRBV30|TRBD1|TRBJ2-5|.
CAWTTQGARETQYF
TGTGCCTGGACCACACAGGGGGCGAGAGAGACCCAGTACTTC
>TRBV6-5|TRBD1|TRBJ1-5|.
CASSSGGGQPQHF
TGTGCCAGCAGTTCAGGGGGCGGACAGCCCCAGCATTTT
>TRBV6-5|.|TRBJ1-1|.
CASSYGAARGRTEAFF
TGTGCCAGCAGTTATGGTGCCGCCAGGGGACGAACTGAAGCTTTCTTT
>TRBV9|TRBD1|TRBJ2-5|.
CASSGTGTGEETQYF
TGTGCCAGCAGCGGAACCGGGACAGGGGAGGAGACCCAGTACTTC
>TRBV28|TRBD1|TRBJ1-4|few
CASRRTGGGNEKLFF
TGTGCCAGCAGGAGGACAGGGGGCGGGAATGAAAAACTGTTTTTT
>TRBV6-5|.|TRBJ2-6|.
CASSTGSGANVLTF
TGTGCCAGCAGCACAGGCTCTGGGGCCAACGTCCTGACTTTC
>TRBV6-5|.|TRBJ1-5|.
CASSYSRNQPQHF
TGTGCCAGCAGTTACTCCCGGAATCAGCCCCAGCATTTT
>TRBV15|TRBD1|TRBJ1-6|.
CATSARQGSSPLHF
TGTGCCACCAGCGCCCGACAGGGTAGTTCACCCCTCCACTTT
>TRBV2|.|TRBJ2-2|.
CASSENSLNTGELFF
TGTGCCAGCAGTGAAAACTCCCTAAACACCGGGGAGCTGTTTTTT
>TRBV4-2|TRBD2|TRBJ2-5|.
CASSQDERGAPYF
TGTGCCAGCAGCCAAGATGAGCGGGGGGCACCGTACTTC
>TRBV19|.|TRBJ2-3|.
CASSEDKSDTQYF
TGTGCCAGTAGTGAGGACAAGTCAGATACGCAGTATTTT
>TRBV28|.|TRBJ1-2|.
CASRSGQSYGYTF
TGTGCCAGCAGAAGCGGACAGTCCTATGGCTACACCTTC
>TRBV7-3|TRBD2|TRBJ2-5|.
CASSLSPSGVETQYF
TGTGCCAGCAGCTTAAGTCCTAGCGGGGTGGAGACCCAGTACTTC
>TRBV7-8|TRBD1|TRBJ2-1|.
CASSSSDRGYNEQFF
TGTGCCAGCAGTTCCTCGGACAGGGGATACAATGAGCAGTTCTTC
>TRBV29-1|TRBD2|TRBJ2-2|once
CSVRTSGTSNTGELFF
TGCAGCGTTCGGACTAGCGGGACATCGAACACCGGGGAGCTGTTTTTT
>TRBV19|TRBD1|TRBJ1-5|once
CASGLTGIPPYSNQPQHF
TGTGCCAGTGGCTTGACAGGGATCCCTCCTTATAGCAATCAGCCCCAGCATTTT
>TRBV9|.|TRBJ2-2|once
CASSVAPSEATGELFF
TGTGCCAGCAGCGTAGCGCCTAGCGAGGCAACCGGGGAGCTGTTTTTT
>TRBV29-1|TRBD1|TRBJ1-2|once
CSVDLDRVGGYTF
TGCAGCGTTGATCTGGACAGGGTCGGAGGCTACACCTTC
>TRBV6-5|TRBD1|TRBJ2-2|once
CASSYSGQASAGELFF
TGTGCCAGCAGTTACTCTGGACAGGCTTCGGCCGGGGAGCTGTTTTTT
>TRBV10-1|.|TRBJ2-1|.
CASSEEPVNEQFF
TGCGCCAGCAGTGAGGAGCCGGTTAATGAGCAGTTCTTC
>TRBV11-2|.|TRBJ1-1|.
CASRPRVRVNTEAFF
TGTGCCAGCAGGCCCCGAGTCAGGGTGAACACTGAAGCTTTCTTT
>TRBV28|TRBD1|TRBJ2-5|.
CASSKTGRKETQYF
TGTGCCAGCAGTAAGACAGGGCGAAAAGAGACCCAGTACTTC
>TRBV7-2|TRBD1|TRBJ2-2|few
CASFRDRNTGELFF
TGTGCCAGCTTTCGGGACAGAAACACCGGGGAGCTGTTTTTT
>TRBV28|TRBD1|TRBJ1-1|.
CASSFLLGGTGVAEAFF
TGTGCCAGCAGTTTTTTACTCGGCGGGACAGGCGTGGCTGAAGCTTTCTTT
>TRBV7-2|TRBD1|TRBJ1-6|few
CASSLQGALNSPLHF
TGTGCCAGCAGCTTACAGGGGGCGCTTAATTCACCCCTCCACTTT
>TRBV15|.|TRBJ1-3|.
CATRYSLSGNTIYF
TGTGCCACCAGATACAGTCTTTCTGGAAACACCATATATTTT